A single sample gave rise to the 15 T cell receptor beta chains below, sequenced in a study of blood T cell repertoires in COVID-19. The repertoire was sequenced with immunoSEQ multiplex PCR; TCRdb's copy has only in-frame clones and lacks some. In the table there are about 400,000 clones, roughly 89% of which are singletons. Sequenced input: PBMCs or T cells enriched from blood (not recorded which). Every receptor here comes from a woman aged 45-65 years who had recovered from COVID-19.

This chain links TRBV2 with TRBJ2-1; D is unresolved. V lost 6 bases and J 0 bases, leaving 6 bases between the germline ends. This CDR3 region has 13 residues. Germline V CDR1 and CDR2: SNHLY, FYNNEI. CDR3 sequence reads: CASSPRSYNEQFF. The DNA for the CDR3 is TGTGCCAGCAGCCCTCGCTCCTACAATGAGCAGTTCTTC. Full variable domain (outside the CDR3, taken from reference TRBV2 and TRBJ2-1): EPEVTQTPSHQVTQMGQEVILRCVPISNHLYFYWYRQILGQKVEFLVSFYNNEISEKSEIFDDQFSVERPDGSNFTLKIRSTKLEDSAMYFCASSPRSYNEQFFGPGTRLTVL.

The gene calls are TRBV5-8 and TRBJ2-5; 8 bases fit TRBD2. CDR1 is SGHTS and CDR2 is YDEGEE in the germline V gene. The length of the CDR3 is 16 residues. Trimming cost V 0 bases and J 5 bases; bases outside gene matches: 9. The CDR3 loop is CASSLALGGTRETQYF. Here the CDR3 DNA reads TGTGCCAGCAGCTTGGCCCTAGGCGGGACTAGGGAGACCCAGTACTTC.

The chain recombines TRBV27 with TRBJ1-2, with 8 positions matching TRBD1. V lost 5 bases, J lost 4 bases, and 3 bases stayed unmatched. This CDR3 contains 13 residues. The germline CDR1 and CDR2 sequences are MNHEY and SMNVEV (reference sequence). The CDR3 region has the DNA TGTGCCAGCAGTCCCGGGACAGGCTATGGCTACACCTTC. Residues: CASSPGTGYGYTF.

The chain carries TRBV28 and TRBJ1-1, with D perhaps matching TRBD1 (5 bases). V lost 2 bases to trimming and J lost 4 bases, with 20 bases between them. The CDR3 spans 17 residues. CDR1 is MDHEN and CDR2 is SYDVKM in the germline V gene. This CDR3 is CASSLTLGRGRVTEAFF. In DNA form, the CDR3 reads TGTGCCAGCAGTTTAACCTTGGGGCGAGGGAGGGTCACTGAAGCTTTCTTT.

The rearrangement joins TRBV6-1 to TRBJ2-2; 8 nucleotides match TRBD2. This CDR3 comprises 18 residues. The V gene end was trimmed by 3 bases and the J gene end by 4 bases; junction bases not matched to a gene: 13. Germline values: CDR1 MNHNS, CDR2 SASEGT. The CDR3 DNA is TGTGCCAGCAGTGACCCCTCAGCTGGGCTAGCGGGCACCGGGGAGCTGTTTTTT. It codes for CASSDPSAGLAGTGELFF.

This chain uses TRBV6-5 with TRBJ1-6; 8 bases map to TRBD1. The germline gives CDR1 MNHEY, CDR2 SVGAGI. The length of the CDR3 is 15 residues. The ends lost 2 bases at V and 10 bases at J; junction bases unmatched: 7. CDR3: CASSYTTGVESPLHF. The CDR3 coding sequence is TGTGCCAGCAGTTACACGACAGGGGTGGAATCACCCCTCCACTTT.

In its sample, this clone was seen once. The V and J genes are TRBV6-2 or TRBV6-3 and TRBJ1-1; tentative D call: TRBD1 (5 bases). The CDR3 consists of 12 residues. With 6 bases removed from V and 8 bases from J, the gap between germline ends came to 13 bases. Germline values: CDR1 MNHEY, CDR2 SVGEGT. The CDR3: CASSSRQSEAFF. The CDR3 DNA is TGTGCCAGCAGCTCCCGACAGTCGGAAGCTTTCTTT.

This chain connects TRBV5-1 to TRBJ1-2; tentatively, D is TRBD1 (6 bases). Germline V CDR1 and CDR2: SGHRS, YFSETQ. The CDR3 totals 17 residues. The germline V and J ends were trimmed by 4 bases and 7 bases, with 26 bases remaining between them. CDR3 amino acids: CASSRRPDRDPLRGYTF. The CDR3 DNA reads as TGCGCCAGCAGCCGCCGGCCGGACAGAGACCCCCTTCGTGGCTACACCTTC. Full variable domain (missing parts from reference TRBV5-1 and TRBJ1-2): KAGVTQTPRYLIKTRGQQVTLSCSPISGHRSVSWYQQTPGQGLQFLFEYFSETQRNKGNFPGRFSGRQFSNSRSEMNVSTLELGDSALYLCASSRRPDRDPLRGYTFGSGTRLTVV.

The rearrangement links TRBV18 to TRBJ1-6, with D possibly TRBD1 on 5 matching bases. Trimming shortened V by 5 bases and J by 9 bases, and 11 bases separated the two germline ends. The CDR3 has 13 residues. The germline gives CDR1 KGHSH, CDR2 LQKENI. This CDR3 reads CASSSDNGSPLHF. In nucleotides, the CDR3 is TGTGCCAGCTCATCGGACAACGGTTCACCCCTCCACTTT. The whole variable domain, remainder taken from reference TRBV18 and TRBJ1-6, is NAGVMQNPRHLVRRRGQEARLRCSPMKGHSHVYWYRQLPEEGLKFMVYLQKENIIDESGMPKERFSAEFPKEGPSILRIQQVVRGDSAAYFCASSSDNGSPLHFGNGTRLTVT.

The gene calls are TRBV6-1 and TRBJ1-3, with 7 positions matching TRBD1. Germline loops: CDR1 MNHNS, CDR2 SASEGT. The CDR3 contains 16 residues. V was clipped by 3 bases and J by 1 base; unmatched bases: 6. CDR3: CASSEGQRTSGNTIYF. In DNA, the CDR3 is TGTGCCAGCAGTGAGGGACAGCGCACTTCTGGAAACACCATATATTTT.

This clone was detected once. The CDR3 reads CASSRTGLVTEAFF. The CDR3 nucleotides are TGTGCCAGCAGCCGGACAGGGCTAGTCACTGAAGCTTTCTTT. The gene calls are TRBV11-3 and TRBJ1-1; the match to TRBD1 covers 8 bases. V lost 5 bases to trimming and J lost 4 bases; unmatched junction nucleotides: 6. This CDR3 spans 14 amino acids. Germline CDR1 reads SGHNT; CDR2 reads YENEEA. The whole variable domain, remainder taken from reference TRBV11-3 and TRBJ1-1, is EAGVVQSPRYKIIEKKQPVAFWCNPISGHNTLYWYLQNLGQGPELLIRYENEEAVDDSQLPKDRFSAERLKGVDSTLKIQPAELGDSAVYLCASSRTGLVTEAFFGQGTRLTVV.

The V and J genes are TRBV30 and TRBJ2-7; 9 bases map to TRBD1. From germline, CDR1 is GTSNPN and CDR2 SVGIG (reference sequence). V was pared by 8 bases and J by 4 bases, with 12 bases of the junction left unmatched. The CDR3 has 14 amino acids. CDR3 residues: CAMESDRGLYEQYF. In nucleotides, the CDR3 is TGTGCCATGGAGTCGGACAGGGGCCTTTACGAGCAGTACTTC.

The chain links TRBV10-3 to TRBJ2-7; 7 nucleotides line up with TRBD1. V was pared by 10 bases and J by 3 bases, with 9 bases of the junction left unmatched. The CDR3 spans 13 residues. Germline V gene lookup returns CDR1 ENHRY and CDR2 SYGVKD. The CDR3 DNA reads TGTGCCAGTACGACAGGGAACAGCTACGAGCAGTACTTC. It translates to CASTTGNSYEQYF.

The V call is TRBV4-1, the J call TRBJ2-1; 11 bases agree with TRBD2. The germline CDR1 and CDR2 sequences are MGHRA and YSYEKL. This CDR3 spans 15 amino acids. With V trimmed by 6 bases and J by 6 bases, 7 bases remained unmatched. This CDR3 is CASRVTSGEINEQFF. The DNA of the CDR3 is TGCGCCAGCAGGGTGACTAGCGGGGAAATCAATGAGCAGTTCTTC.

The V and J genes are TRBV14 and TRBJ1-1, with a tentative D call TRBD1 (6 bases). V was shortened by 4 bases and J by 0 bases, with 15 bases between the two germline ends. The CDR3 consists of 16 residues. Germline CDR1 SGHDN, CDR2 FVKESK. This CDR3 is CASSRNRALMNTEAFF. The CDR3, as DNA: TGTGCCAGCAGCCGTAACAGGGCTCTAATGAACACTGAAGCTTTCTTT.